These 6 T cell receptor beta chains were sequenced from one sample in a study of long-term antiretroviral therapy in people with HIV (dated by TCRdb to between 2022 and 2023). The immunoSEQ hsTCRB v3.0 assay was used at survey level resolution to sequence the TRB variable region. Imported from immuneACCESS, the table was reduced by TCRdb to in-frame sequences with V and J called. These copies leave out some clones; in studies compared against another copy, an unresolved V gene accounts for under half, and the cause of the remainder is not known. The sample table shows under 30,000 clones, and 83% are seen once. The top ten clonotypes cover 5.1% of the sample. This specimen consisted of unsorted PBMCs, obtained 3 years after starting antiretroviral therapy. All receptors come from a man between 18 and 35 years old with HIV.

CDR3 protein: CASSFRQGVTGELFF. The CDR3 DNA follows: TGTGCCAGCAGCTTCCGACAGGGAGTCACCGGGGAGCTGTTTTTT. This sequence joins TRBV11-2 and TRBJ2-2; 7 nucleotides align to TRBD1. The CDR3 covers 15 residues. CDR1 is SGHAT, CDR2 FQNNGV, per germline. V trimming: 3 bases; J trimming: 4 bases; junction bases outside the gene matches: 5.

On this clone itself: One junction end disagrees with the germline gene, perhaps due to a read error. This rearrangement joins TRBV7-7 to TRBJ2-1; no clear D gene. From germline, CDR1 is SSHAT and CDR2 FNYEAQ (reference sequence). The CDR3 sequence is 13 residues long. The CDR3 DNA is TGTGCTAGCAGCTTATACGAGGAATATGAGCAGTTCTTC. Residues: CASSLYEEYEQFF.

The rearrangement joins TRBV10-3 to TRBJ1-4; D is unresolved. Germline V gene data show CDR1 as ENHRY and CDR2 as SYGVKD. V lost 0 bases and J 11 bases, leaving 16 bases between the germline ends. There are 15 residues in the CDR3. The CDR3 DNA sequence: TGTGCCATCAGTGAGTCAATCGGCAGCCTGGGGAAACTGTTTTTT. Protein sequence: CAISESIGSLGKLFF.

The chain recombines TRBV6-5 with TRBJ1-1, with 9 bases that match TRBD1. Trimming took 7 bases from V and 7 from J; bases not matched to a gene: 7. The germline gives CDR1 MNHEY, CDR2 SVGAGI. CDR3 length: 13 amino acids. For the CDR3, the DNA is TGTGCCAGCACTTTGGACAGGGGCCTTGAAGCTTTCTTT. Translation gives CASTLDRGLEAFF.

V and J are TRBV7-9 and TRBJ2-5; no clear D gene. Germline V gene lookup returns CDR1 SEHNR and CDR2 FQNEAQ (reference sequence). The CDR3 loop spans 14 amino acids. With 2 bases removed from V and 3 bases from J, the gap between germline ends came to 10 bases. The CDR3 coding sequence is TGTGCCAGCAGCTTACTCTTCGGAAAAGAGACCCAGTACTTC. Amino acid sequence: CASSLLFGKETQYF.

The chain is built from TRBV5-1 and TRBJ2-4; tentatively, D is TRBD2 (5 bases). From germline, CDR1 is SGHRS and CDR2 YFSETQ. With 3 bases removed from V and 0 bases from J, the gap between germline ends came to 22 bases. CDR3 length: 19 residues. The CDR3 coding sequence is TGCGCCAGCAGCTCCCCGTTCGGAGGAGAGGAAATAGCCAAAAACATTCAGTACTTC. It translates to CASSSPFGGEEIAKNIQYF. Full variable domain (missing parts from reference TRBV5-1 and TRBJ2-4): KAGVTQTPRYLIKTRGQQVTLSCSPISGHRSVSWYQQTPGQGLQFLFEYFSETQRNKGNFPGRFSGRQFSNSRSEMNVSTLELGDSALYLCASSSPFGGEEIAKNIQYFGAGTRLSVL.